This entry features one T cell receptor (beta chain) sequence. Its antigen remains unidentified. The record originates from a study of human T cells and chemical hapten exposure. Study summary: Women made up most patients, who had alopecia areata, totalis or universalis. The study, taken as a whole, reports: Sensitizing to DPC left TCRs with a frequency above 1 in 1000 unaltered.

TCRdb used MiXCR to reprocess the RACE reads, holding one entry per CDR3 protein. Seen here are around 100,000 distinct CDR3 sequences, approximately 11% observed once, and the top ten hold roughly 3.2%. The time point was: patch test 1, 2 weeks after DPC sensitization. Specified treatment: therapeutic diphenylcyclopropenone sensitization with weekly scalp DPC. Unfractionated whole blood served as the source for total RNA extraction. Germline loops: CDR1 WNHNN, CDR2 SYGVQD (reference sequence). The CDR3 is made up of 18 amino acids. V lost 7 bases to trimming and J lost 3 bases; unmatched junction nucleotides: 16.

The genes are TRBV10-1 and TRBJ2-7; 12 bases line up with TRBD1. The clonotype comes from a woman aged 35 to 49 with alopecia areata. Some clones in this sample may be carry-over from other donors' samples. Material: whole blood, obtained in connection with sensitization to the hapten diphenylcyclopropenone (DPC). CDR3 in amino acids: CASNWDRGPSTKYYEQYF. CDR3 DNA: TGCGCCAGCAATTGGGACAGGGGGCCGTCAACAAAATACTACGAGCAGTACTTC.